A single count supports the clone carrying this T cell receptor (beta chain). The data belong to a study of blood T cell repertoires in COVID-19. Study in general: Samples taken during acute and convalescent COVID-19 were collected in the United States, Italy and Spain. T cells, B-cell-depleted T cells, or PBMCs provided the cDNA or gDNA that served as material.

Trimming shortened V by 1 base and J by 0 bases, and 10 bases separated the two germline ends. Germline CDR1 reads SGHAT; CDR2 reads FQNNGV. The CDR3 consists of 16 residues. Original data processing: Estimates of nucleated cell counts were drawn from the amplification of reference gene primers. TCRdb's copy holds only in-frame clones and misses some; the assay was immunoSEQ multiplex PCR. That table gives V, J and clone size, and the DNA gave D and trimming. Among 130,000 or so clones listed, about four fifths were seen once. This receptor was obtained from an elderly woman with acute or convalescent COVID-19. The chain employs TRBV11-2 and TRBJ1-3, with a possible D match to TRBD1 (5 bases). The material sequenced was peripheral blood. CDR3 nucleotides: TGTGCCAGCAGCTTAGGGGGCCGGTACTCTGGAAACACCATATATTTT. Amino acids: CASSLGGRYSGNTIYF.